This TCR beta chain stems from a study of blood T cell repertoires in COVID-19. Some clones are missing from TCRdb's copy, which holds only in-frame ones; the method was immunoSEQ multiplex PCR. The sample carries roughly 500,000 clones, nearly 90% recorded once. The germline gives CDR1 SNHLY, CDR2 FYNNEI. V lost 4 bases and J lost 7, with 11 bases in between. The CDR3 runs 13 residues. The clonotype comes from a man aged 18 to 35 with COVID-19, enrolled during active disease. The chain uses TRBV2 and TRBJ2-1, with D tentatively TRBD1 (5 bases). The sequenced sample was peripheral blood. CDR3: CASSAQGSNEQFF. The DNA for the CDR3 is TGTGCCAGCAGTGCGCAGGGATCGAATGAGCAGTTCTTC.